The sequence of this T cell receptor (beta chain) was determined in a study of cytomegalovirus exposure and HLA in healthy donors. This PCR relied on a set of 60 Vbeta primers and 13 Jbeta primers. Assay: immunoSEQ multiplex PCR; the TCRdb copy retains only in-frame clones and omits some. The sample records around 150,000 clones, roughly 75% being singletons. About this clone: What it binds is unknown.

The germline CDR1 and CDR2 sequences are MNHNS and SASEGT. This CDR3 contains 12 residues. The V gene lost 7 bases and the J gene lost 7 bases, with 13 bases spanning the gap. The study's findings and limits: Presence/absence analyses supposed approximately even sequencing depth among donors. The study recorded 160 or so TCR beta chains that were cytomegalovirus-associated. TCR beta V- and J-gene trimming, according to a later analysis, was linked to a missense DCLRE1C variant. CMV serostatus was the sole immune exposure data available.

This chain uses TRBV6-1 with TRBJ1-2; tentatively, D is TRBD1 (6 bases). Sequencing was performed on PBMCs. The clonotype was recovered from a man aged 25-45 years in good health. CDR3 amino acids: CASTPGGPGYTF. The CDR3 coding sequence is TGTGCCAGCACCCCGGGGGGGCCTGGCTACACCTTC.